A single sample gave rise to the 13 T cell receptor beta chains below, sequenced in a study of beta chain features in type 1 diabetes. The whole isolated RNA underwent reverse transcription, so sequencing captured expressed TCRB transcripts. The table came from immunoSEQ multiplex PCR; TCRdb's copy has only in-frame clones and leaves some out. The sample carries 150,000 to 200,000 clones, 7.5% to 8.5% recorded once. No antigen is known for these receptors. Overall study results and limits: In all four CD4+ subsets, TCRB CDR3 length was significantly, moderately reduced in type 1 diabetes.

The sequencing sample was made of central memory CD4+ T cells from blood. The receptors come from a man in his late teens or twenties with type 1 diabetes.

The chain recombines TRBV4-3 with TRBJ1-2; D is unclear. V lost 6 bases to trimming and J lost 0 bases, with 11 bases between them. The CDR3 consists of 14 residues. Germline loops: CDR1 LGHNA, CDR2 YSLEER. This chain's CDR3 is CASRKTAANYGYTF. DNA of the CDR3: TGCGCCAGCAGGAAGACCGCGGCTAACTATGGCTACACCTTC.

This sequence joins TRBV25-1 and TRBJ2-7, with D perhaps TRBD1 (6 bases). This CDR3 spans 13 amino acids. Deletions cut 7 bases from V and 2 bases from J, with 12 bases between. Germline V gene sequence: CDR1 MGHDK, CDR2 SYGVNS. CDR3 nucleotides: TGTGCCAGCACTCAGGACAGAACCTACGAGCAGTACTTC. Protein product: CASTQDRTYEQYF.

This clone came up a few times. The chain carries TRBV9 and TRBJ2-5; 9 bases are shared with TRBD2. The CDR3 sequence is 16 residues long. The germline CDR1 and CDR2 sequences are SGDLS and YYNGEE. V shed 0 bases, J shed 5 bases, and the junction held 8 bases outside the gene matches. CDR3 sequence (DNA): TGTGCCAGCAGCGTAGGAATGCGGGAGGGCCGGGAGACCCAGTACTTC. Translated: CASSVGMREGRETQYF.

This clone turned up a few times. The chain carries TRBV19 and TRBJ2-1; D is possibly TRBD1 (6 bases). The germline CDR1 and CDR2 sequences are LNHDA and SQIVND (reference sequence). V was cut by 5 bases and J by 11 bases, with 13 bases left in between. This CDR3 has 12 amino acids. The CDR3 coding sequence is TGTGCCAGTAGTCCCCGACAGGCGAAGCAGTTCTTC. Residues: CASSPRQAKQFF.

In its sample, this clone was seen a few times. J is TRBJ1-2 and V is TRBV14; D gene ambiguous. The CDR3 has 13 amino acids. The V gene's germline CDR1 is SGHDN and CDR2 FVKESK. V was shortened by 1 base and J by 4 bases, with 7 bases between the two germline ends. The CDR3 nucleotides read TGTGCCAGCAGCCAAGGTCCCGGCTATGGCTACACCTTC. Protein: CASSQGPGYGYTF.

Only one count was recorded for this clone. V usage is TRBV2 and J usage is TRBJ2-7, with D unresolved. Germline assignment: CDR1 SNHLY and CDR2 FYNNEI. CDR3 size: 12 residues. V lost 5 bases and J 4 bases, leaving 9 bases between the germline ends. The CDR3 reads CASSFTGYEQYF. CDR3 coding DNA: TGTGCCAGCAGTTTCACCGGTTACGAGCAGTACTTC.

This clone appeared a few times. Here the CDR3 reads CASSLDSRYNEQFF. CDR3 in DNA: TGTGCCAGCAGCCTGGACTCTCGGTACAATGAGCAGTTCTTC. V gene TRBV7-2 combines with J gene TRBJ2-1; the D gene is possibly TRBD2 (5 bases). Germline V gives CDR1 SGHTA, CDR2 FQGNSA. Trimming pared 5 bases from V and 4 bases from J, leaving 12 bases between. The CDR3 runs to 14 residues.

This clone was picked up a small number of times. V and J are TRBV11-2 and TRBJ2-2; TRBD2 aligns across 7 bases. V shed 5 bases and J 0 bases; nucleotides not matched to a gene: 6. The germline V gene encodes CDR1 SGHAT and CDR2 FQNNGV. The CDR3 covers 16 residues. This CDR3 is CASSVPRGANTGELFF. In DNA, the CDR3 is TGTGCCAGCAGCGTTCCCCGGGGGGCGAACACCGGGGAGCTGTTTTTT.

A note on this clone: Other DNA sequences in this sample translate to the same CDR3. This chain links TRBV27 with TRBJ2-5; D is uncertain. This CDR3 has 13 residues. The V and J ends lost 3 bases and 4 bases respectively, with 9 bases between them. The germline CDR1 and CDR2 sequences are MNHEY and SMNVEV (reference sequence). The CDR3 loop is CASSLRRGETQYF. The CDR3 region has the DNA TGTGCCAGCAGTTTGCGTAGAGGAGAGACCCAGTACTTC.

This clone came up a few times. The chain has TRBV2 and TRBJ1-5, with a possible D match to TRBD1 (5 bases). The germline CDR1 and CDR2 sequences are SNHLY and FYNNEI. This CDR3 comprises 14 residues. V was cut by 4 bases and J by 6 bases, with 13 bases left in between. This CDR3 is CASSGTGEVQPQHF. In DNA, the CDR3 is TGTGCCAGCAGTGGGACGGGGGAAGTTCAGCCCCAGCATTTT.

This clone was recorded a few times. The rearrangement joins TRBV7-6 to TRBJ2-7, with 7 bases matching TRBD2. This CDR3 has 17 amino acids. Germline V gene sequence: CDR1 SGHVS, CDR2 FNYEAQ. The V and J ends lost 5 bases and 2 bases, in that order; junction bases with no gene match: 15. The CDR3 sequence is CASSPTGTSEKTYEQYF. The CDR3 region has the DNA TGTGCCAGCAGCCCCACCGGCACTAGCGAGAAGACCTACGAGCAGTACTTC.

This chain connects TRBV9 to TRBJ1-1; D is unresolved. In germline, CDR1 is SGDLS, CDR2 YYNGEE. The V and J ends lost 0 bases and 1 base respectively, with 10 bases between them. This CDR3 has 15 residues. The CDR3 nucleotides read TGTGCCAGCAGCGTAGCGGGGTCGAAGAACACTGAAGCTTTCTTT. Amino acids: CASSVAGSKNTEAFF.

This clone was seen a handful of times. The genes are TRBV28 and TRBJ1-2; 8 bases map to TRBD1. CDR1 MDHEN and CDR2 SYDVKM come from the germline V gene. There are 12 residues in the CDR3. The V and J ends lost 3 bases and 7 bases, in that order; junction bases with no gene match: 1. The CDR3 sequence: CASSLTGAGYTF. CDR3 nucleotides: TGTGCCAGCAGTTTGACAGGGGCTGGCTACACCTTC.